This TCR beta chain is drawn from a study of human T cells and chemical hapten exposure. Looked up from germline, CDR1 is LGHNT and CDR2 is FRNRAP. The CDR3 extends over 11 amino acids. In the study's own analysis: Per sample, the median was 95,638 TCRs, with values from approximately 25,000 to 650,000. TCRdb passed the RACE reads through MiXCR, listing each CDR3 protein once. What appears here as the V and J calls and clone size reflects TCRdb's work, not the paper's. The sample lists about 340,000 distinct CDR3 sequences; approximately 6.9% were seen once. Time point defined: patch test 1, 2 weeks after DPC sensitization. Sample treatment: therapeutic diphenylcyclopropenone sensitization with weekly scalp DPC.

The chain joins TRBV12-5 to TRBJ2-1, with 8 bases that match TRBD2. The clonotype was recovered from a woman in her late teens or twenties with alopecia areata. Some clones in this sample may be carry-over from other donors' samples. The starting material was whole blood, obtained in connection with sensitization to the hapten diphenylcyclopropenone (DPC). In DNA, the CDR3 is TGTACTACGGCGGGGGGACTGGAGCAGTTCTTC. Protein: CTTAGGLEQFF.